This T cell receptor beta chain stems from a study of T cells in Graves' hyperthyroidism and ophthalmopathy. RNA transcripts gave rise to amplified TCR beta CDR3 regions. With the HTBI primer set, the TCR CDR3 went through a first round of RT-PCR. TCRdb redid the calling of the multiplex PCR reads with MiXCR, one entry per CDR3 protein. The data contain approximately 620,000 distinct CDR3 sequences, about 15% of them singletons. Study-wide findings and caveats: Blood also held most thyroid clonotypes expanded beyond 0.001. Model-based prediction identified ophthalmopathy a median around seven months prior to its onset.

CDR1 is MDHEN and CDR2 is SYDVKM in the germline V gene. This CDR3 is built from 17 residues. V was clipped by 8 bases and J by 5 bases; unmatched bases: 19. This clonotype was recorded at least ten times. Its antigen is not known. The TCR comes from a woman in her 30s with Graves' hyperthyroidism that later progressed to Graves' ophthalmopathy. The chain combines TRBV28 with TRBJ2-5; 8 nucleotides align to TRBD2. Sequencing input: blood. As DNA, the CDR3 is TGTGCCAGCTGGAAAGTCGGGGAAAGCGGGAGACGGGAGACCCAGTACTTC. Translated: CASWKVGESGRRETQYF.